This entry lists 25 T cell receptor beta chains sequenced from one sample in a study of blood T cell repertoires in COVID-19. Sequenced by immunoSEQ multiplex PCR; TCRdb stores in-frame clones only, minus some. The sample shows roughly 410,000 clones, around 87% of them seen only once. Sequences were obtained from peripheral blood. Receptors originate from a woman in her sixties with COVID-19, enrolled during active disease.

This clone was seen only once. The CDR3 coding sequence is TGTGCCAGTAGAGGGACAGATAATTCACCCCTCCACTTT. Its protein product is CASRGTDNSPLHF. The chain employs TRBV19 and TRBJ1-6; 7 bases are shared with TRBD1. Unmatched junction bases numbered 1, after V lost 6 bases and J lost 5 bases. CDR1 LNHDA and CDR2 SQIVND come from the germline V gene (reference sequence). The CDR3 length is 13 residues. Filled out from reference TRBV19 and TRBJ1-6, the complete variable domain reads DGGITQSPKYLFRKEGQNVTLSCEQNLNHDAMYWYRQDPGQGLRLIYYSQIVNDFQKGDIAEGYSVSREKKESFPLTVTSAQKNPTAFYLCASRGTDNSPLHFGNGTRLTVT.

The chain joins TRBV18 to TRBJ1-3; unclear D gene. Looked up from germline, CDR1 is KGHSH and CDR2 is LQKENI. Trimming left V 2 bases short and J 1 base short, with 12 bases between. This CDR3 has 16 amino acids. CDR3 in amino acids: CASSPKESLSGNTIYF. The CDR3 DNA follows: TGTGCCAGCTCACCAAAAGAGTCCTTATCTGGAAACACCATATATTTT.

The genes are TRBV27 and TRBJ2-3; D unclear. V was pared by 5 bases and J by 6 bases, with 9 bases between. The CDR3 is 12 amino acids. The germline gives CDR1 MNHEY, CDR2 SMNVEV (reference sequence). CDR3 sequence: CASSHWRDTQYF. As DNA, the CDR3 is TGTGCCAGCAGTCACTGGCGGGATACGCAGTATTTT.

The chain has TRBV4-1 and TRBJ1-1, with a possible D match to TRBD1 (5 bases). There are 14 residues in the CDR3. Trimming shortened V by 6 bases and J by 5 bases, and 16 bases separated the two germline ends. Germline-derived CDR1 and CDR2 are MGHRA and YSYEKL. CDR3 sequence: CASRLVGGGTEAFF. The DNA for the CDR3 is TGCGCCAGCAGGCTCGTGGGGGGAGGGACTGAAGCTTTCTTT.

This sequence joins TRBV5-1 and TRBJ2-3; TRBD2 matches at 12 bases. This CDR3 is built from 15 residues. V dropped 0 bases and J dropped 7; count of bases not matched to a gene: 3. In germline, CDR1 is SGHRS, CDR2 YFSETQ. The CDR3 reads CASSLVLAGGNTQYF. In nucleotides, the CDR3 is TGCGCCAGCAGCTTGGTCCTAGCGGGGGGGAATACGCAGTATTTT.

The rearrangement uses TRBV5-6 and TRBJ1-2, with D hard to call. CDR1 is SGHDT, CDR2 YYEEEE, per germline. The V and J ends lost 1 base and 3 bases respectively, with 7 bases between them. This CDR3 is 13 amino acids long. The CDR3 nucleotides read TGTGCCAGCAGCTTGACACCCGACTATGGCTACACCTTC. Translation gives CASSLTPDYGYTF. Full variable domain (outside the CDR3, taken from reference TRBV5-6 and TRBJ1-2): DAGVTQSPTHLIKTRGQQVTLRCSPKSGHDTVSWYQQALGQGPQFIFQYYEEEERQRGNFPDRFSGHQFPNYSSELNVNALLLGDSALYLCASSLTPDYGYTFGSGTRLTVV.

This sequence joins TRBV6-5 and TRBJ2-7, with D possibly being TRBD1 (5 bases). Trimming pared 6 bases from V and 3 bases from J, leaving 15 bases between. Germline V gene sequence: CDR1 MNHEY, CDR2 SVGAGI. The length of the CDR3 is 14 residues. In DNA, the CDR3 is TGTGCCAGCAGCCAAAGTGGGGCCTTCTACGAGCAGTACTTC. It translates to CASSQSGAFYEQYF.

This chain links TRBV7-6 with TRBJ2-7; TRBD1 matches at 7 bases. Per germline, CDR1 SGHVS and CDR2 FNYEAQ. This CDR3 is built from 11 residues. With 4 bases clipped from V and 9 bases from J, the junction kept 3 bases outside the gene matches. The CDR3 reads CASSSGQLQYF. CDR3 DNA: TGTGCCAGCAGCTCGGGACAGCTGCAGTACTTC.

The rearrangement links TRBV30 to TRBJ2-7, with 9 bases identical to TRBD1. This CDR3 contains 12 residues. Trimming removed 7 bases from V and 5 bases from J; junction bases left unmatched: 6. The germline V gene has CDR1 GTSNPN and CDR2 SVGIG (reference sequence). The CDR3: CALGTGSNEQYF. CDR3 DNA: TGTGCCTTAGGGACAGGGAGCAACGAGCAGTACTTC.

V is TRBV2 and J is TRBJ1-2; D is unclear. Trimming took off 7 bases at V and 2 bases at J, with 8 bases between the two ends. Germline loops: CDR1 SNHLY, CDR2 FYNNEI. The CDR3 contains 12 residues. CDR3 residues: CASTPENYGYTF. CDR3 bases: TGTGCCAGCACCCCAGAAAACTATGGCTACACCTTC.

This clone was counted a single time. The V and J genes are TRBV18 and TRBJ2-7, with TRBD2 as a possible D gene (7 bases). This CDR3 is 15 amino acids long. Trimming removed 3 bases from V and 0 bases from J, with 12 bases in between. CDR1 and CDR2 (germline): KGHSH, LQKENI. The chain's CDR3 is CASSPQGGGSYEQYF. CDR3 nucleotides: TGTGCCAGCTCACCCCAGGGAGGGGGCTCCTACGAGCAGTACTTC.

This sequence joins TRBV19 and TRBJ1-1; 12 nucleotides line up with TRBD1. Germline CDR1 is LNHDA and CDR2 is SQIVND (reference sequence). The CDR3 totals 18 residues. V gave up 8 bases and J gave up 1 base; unmatched junction bases: 14. As DNA, the CDR3 is TGTGCCAGTCTGGGACCGGGACAGGGGGCGCGCAGGAACACTGAAGCTTTCTTT. It translates to CASLGPGQGARRNTEAFF.

This chain links TRBV7-9 with TRBJ1-3; D not certain. CDR1 is SEHNR, CDR2 FQNEAQ, per germline (reference sequence). The CDR3 is 14 amino acids. V dropped 3 bases and J dropped 2 bases, with 8 bases sitting between them. CDR3 residues: CASSFLEAGNTIYF. The CDR3 coding sequence is TGTGCCAGCAGCTTTCTGGAGGCTGGAAACACCATATATTTT.

Here the CDR3 DNA reads TGCAGTTTTCAGGGGCAGGGCGATGGCTACACCTTC. Translating gives CSFQGQGDGYTF. This chain links TRBV29-1 with TRBJ1-2, with D possibly matching TRBD1 (6 bases). CDR3 size: 12 residues. The germline V gene encodes CDR1 SQVTM and CDR2 ANQGSEA.

The J gene is TRBJ2-6, the V gene TRBV9; TRBD1 might be the D (5 bases). The CDR3 has 15 residues. Trimming took off 5 bases at V and 4 bases at J, with 13 bases between the two ends. CDR1 SGDLS and CDR2 YYNGEE come from the germline V gene. CDR3 protein: CASRVRAYGANVLTF. As DNA, the CDR3 is TGTGCCAGCAGAGTCAGGGCGTACGGGGCCAACGTCCTGACTTTC.

The rearrangement joins TRBV5-4 to TRBJ1-3, with D possibly TRBD1 on 6 matching bases. V gave up 0 bases and J gave up 0 bases, with 10 bases separating them. The CDR3 runs to 16 residues. CDR1 and CDR2 (germline): SGHNT, YYREEE (reference sequence). CDR3: CASSLGGHHSGNTIYF. The CDR3 DNA follows: TGTGCCAGCAGCTTGGGGGGACACCACTCTGGAAACACCATATATTTT.

V and J are TRBV5-1 and TRBJ1-1; no reliable D call. Trimming took off 3 bases at V and 0 bases at J, with 6 bases between the two ends. Per germline, CDR1 SGHRS and CDR2 YFSETQ. The length of the CDR3 is 13 residues. CDR3 DNA sequence: TGCGCCAGCAGCTCAGCGATGAACACTGAAGCTTTCTTT. Translated: CASSSAMNTEAFF.

The chain combines TRBV9 with TRBJ1-1; 11 bases fit TRBD1. Germline CDR1 is SGDLS and CDR2 is YYNGEE. There are 16 residues in the CDR3. V dropped 2 bases and J dropped 2; count of bases not matched to a gene: 5. The CDR3 reads CASSVGGTGGNTEAFF. CDR3 nucleotide sequence: TGTGCCAGCAGCGTTGGGGGGACAGGGGGAAACACTGAAGCTTTCTTT.

The chain employs TRBV7-2 and TRBJ2-5; the match to TRBD1 covers 9 bases. J lost 2 bases, V lost 4 bases, and 8 bases had no gene match. The CDR3 loop spans 16 amino acids. The germline V gene has CDR1 SGHTA and CDR2 FQGNSA. CDR3 residues: CASSSLGGQGQETQYF. CDR3 in DNA: TGTGCCAGCAGCTCCCTGGGTGGACAGGGGCAAGAGACCCAGTACTTC. The full variable domain, its missing parts supplied by reference TRBV7-2 and TRBJ2-5, is GAGVSQSPSNKVTEKGKDVELRCDPISGHTALYWYRQSLGQGLEFLIYFQGNSAPDKSGLPSDRFSAERTGGSVSTLTIQRTQQEDSAVYLCASSSLGGQGQETQYFGPGTRLLVL.

This clone was observed a single time. The chain employs TRBV12-3 or TRBV12-4 and TRBJ2-1; 9 positions match TRBD1. V lost 6 bases to trimming and J lost 15 bases; unmatched junction nucleotides: 12. The CDR3 totals 13 residues. CDR3 amino acids: CASRQTGGDPRFF. The CDR3 bases are TGTGCCAGCAGGCAGACAGGGGGTGACCCCCGGTTCTTC.

The V and J genes are TRBV24-1 and TRBJ2-5, with D unresolved. The germline CDR1 and CDR2 sequences are KGHDR and SFDVKD. Trimming took off 7 bases at V and 1 base at J, with 15 bases between the two ends. The CDR3 totals 15 residues. The CDR3 DNA sequence: TGTGCCACCAGCGCCTCAGGATTACTCCAAGAGACCCAGTACTTC. It specifies CATSASGLLQETQYF.

This clone turned up a few times. The chain links TRBV9 to TRBJ1-6; the match to TRBD1 covers 7 bases. The ends lost 5 bases at V and 10 bases at J; junction bases unmatched: 15. There are 16 residues in the CDR3. Looked up from germline, CDR1 is SGDLS and CDR2 is YYNGEE. The CDR3 DNA is TGTGCCAGCAGGAAAGAAGGGGGCGCGGCAGGATCACCCCTCCACTTT. Residues: CASRKEGGAAGSPLHF.

The chain links TRBV7-3 to TRBJ2-1; D uncertain. Germline V CDR1 and CDR2: SGHTA, FQGTGA. V lost 8 bases and J 4 bases, leaving 12 bases between the germline ends. The CDR3 is made up of 13 amino acids. The DNA for the CDR3 is TGTGCCAGCGGAGTAGCTTCTTACAATGAGCAGTTCTTC. This codes for CASGVASYNEQFF.

This clone occurred once. The chain employs TRBV4-2 and TRBJ2-7; 9 bases line up with TRBD1. This CDR3 contains 15 residues. The ends lost 3 bases at V and 2 bases at J; junction bases unmatched: 5. Germline loops: CDR1 LGHNA, CDR2 YNFKEQ. The CDR3 coding sequence is TGTGCCAGCAGCCAGAGCGGACAGGGGACCTACGAGCAGTACTTC. Amino acid sequence: CASSQSGQGTYEQYF.

This chain links TRBV7-6 with TRBJ1-1; maybe TRBD1 (6 bases). The V gene's germline CDR1 is SGHVS and CDR2 FNYEAQ. Trimming removed 6 bases from V and 4 bases from J, with 12 bases in between. CDR3 length equals 13 residues. CDR3 loop: CASSSAGVTEAFF. The CDR3 DNA is TGTGCCAGCAGTTCCGCAGGGGTCACTGAAGCTTTCTTT.